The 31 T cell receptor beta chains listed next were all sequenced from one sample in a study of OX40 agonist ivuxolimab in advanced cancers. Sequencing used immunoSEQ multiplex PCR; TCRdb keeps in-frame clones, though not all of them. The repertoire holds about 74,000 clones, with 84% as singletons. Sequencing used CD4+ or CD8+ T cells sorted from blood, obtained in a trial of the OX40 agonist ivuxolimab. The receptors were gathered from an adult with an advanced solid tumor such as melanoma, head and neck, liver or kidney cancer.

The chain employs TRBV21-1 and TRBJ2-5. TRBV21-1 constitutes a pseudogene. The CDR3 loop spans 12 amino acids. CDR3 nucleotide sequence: TGTGCCAGCAGCCCGAAATGGGAGACCCAGTACTTC. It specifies CASSPKWETQYF.

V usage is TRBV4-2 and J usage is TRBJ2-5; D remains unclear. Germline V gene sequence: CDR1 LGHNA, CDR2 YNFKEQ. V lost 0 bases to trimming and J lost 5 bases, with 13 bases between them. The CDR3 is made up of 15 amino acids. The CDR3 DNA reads TGTGCCAGCAGCCAAGATAGGGCACCCCGGGAGACCCAGTACTTC. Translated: CASSQDRAPRETQYF.

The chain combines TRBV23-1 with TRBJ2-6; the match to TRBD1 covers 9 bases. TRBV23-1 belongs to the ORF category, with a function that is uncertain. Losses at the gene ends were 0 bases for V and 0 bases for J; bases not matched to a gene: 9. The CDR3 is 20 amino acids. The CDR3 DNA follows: TGCGCCAGCAGTCAATCGAGGCAGGGACAGGGCCTCTCTGGGGCCAACGTCCTGACTTTC. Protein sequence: CASSQSRQGQGLSGANVLTF.

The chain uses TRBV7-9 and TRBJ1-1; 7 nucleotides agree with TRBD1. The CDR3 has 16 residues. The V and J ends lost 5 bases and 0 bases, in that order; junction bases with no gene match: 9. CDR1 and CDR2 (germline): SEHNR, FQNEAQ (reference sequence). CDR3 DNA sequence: TGTGCCAGCAGCCCAAGGGGGCGCGAGATGAACACTGAAGCTTTCTTT. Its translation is CASSPRGREMNTEAFF.

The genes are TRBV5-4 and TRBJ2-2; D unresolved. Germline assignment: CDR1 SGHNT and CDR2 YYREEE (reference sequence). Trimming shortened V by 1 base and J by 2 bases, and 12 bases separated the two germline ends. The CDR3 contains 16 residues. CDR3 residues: CASSLTSGSNTGELFF. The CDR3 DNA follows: TGTGCCAGCAGCTTGACGAGTGGTTCTAACACCGGGGAGCTGTTTTTT.

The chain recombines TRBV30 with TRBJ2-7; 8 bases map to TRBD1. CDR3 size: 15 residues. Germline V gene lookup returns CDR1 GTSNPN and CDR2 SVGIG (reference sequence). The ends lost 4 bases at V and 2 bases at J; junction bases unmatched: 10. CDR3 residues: CAWTAEQGGPYEQYF. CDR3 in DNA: TGTGCCTGGACCGCCGAACAGGGGGGCCCCTACGAGCAGTACTTC.

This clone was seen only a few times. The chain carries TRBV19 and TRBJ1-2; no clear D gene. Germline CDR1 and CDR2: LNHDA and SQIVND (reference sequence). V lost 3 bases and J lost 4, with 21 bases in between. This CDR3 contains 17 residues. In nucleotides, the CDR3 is TGTGCCAGTAGTATGGCCCCCAACACGCTGATCCTCTATGGCTACACCTTC. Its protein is CASSMAPNTLILYGYTF.

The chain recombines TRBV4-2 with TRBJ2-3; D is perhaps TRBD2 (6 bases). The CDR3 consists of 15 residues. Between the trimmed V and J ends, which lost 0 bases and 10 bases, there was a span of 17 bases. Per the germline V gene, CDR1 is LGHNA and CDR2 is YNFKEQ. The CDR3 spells CASSQDSGARRSQYF. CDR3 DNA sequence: TGTGCCAGCAGCCAAGATTCGGGAGCGAGGCGGTCGCAGTATTTT.

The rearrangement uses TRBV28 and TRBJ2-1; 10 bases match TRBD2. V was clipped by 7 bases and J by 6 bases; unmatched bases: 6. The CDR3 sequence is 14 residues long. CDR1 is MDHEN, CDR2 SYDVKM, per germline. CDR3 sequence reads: CASTRLAGINEQFF. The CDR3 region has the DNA TGTGCCAGCACCCGACTAGCGGGCATCAATGAGCAGTTCTTC.

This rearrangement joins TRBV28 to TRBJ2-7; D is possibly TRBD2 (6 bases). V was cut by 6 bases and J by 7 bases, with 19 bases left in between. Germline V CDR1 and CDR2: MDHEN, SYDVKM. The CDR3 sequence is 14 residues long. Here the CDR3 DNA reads TGTGCCAGCAGCCCCCGGAGGCGGGGCGCGGAGCAGTACTTC. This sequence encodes CASSPRRRGAEQYF.

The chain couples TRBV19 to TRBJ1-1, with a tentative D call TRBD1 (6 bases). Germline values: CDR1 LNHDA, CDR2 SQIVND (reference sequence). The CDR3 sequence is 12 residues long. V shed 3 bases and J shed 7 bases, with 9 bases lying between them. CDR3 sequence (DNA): TGTGCCAGTAGTATTGGACAGTATGAAGCTTTCTTT. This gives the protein CASSIGQYEAFF.

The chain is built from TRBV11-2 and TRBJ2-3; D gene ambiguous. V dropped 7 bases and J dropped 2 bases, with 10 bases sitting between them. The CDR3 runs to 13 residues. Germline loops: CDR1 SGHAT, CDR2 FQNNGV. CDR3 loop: CASTGRLTDTQYF. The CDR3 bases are TGTGCCAGCACCGGACGGCTCACAGATACGCAGTATTTT.

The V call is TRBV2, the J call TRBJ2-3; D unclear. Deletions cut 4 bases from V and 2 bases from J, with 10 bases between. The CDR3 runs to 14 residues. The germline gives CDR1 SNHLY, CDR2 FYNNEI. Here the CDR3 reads CASSGLGSTDTQYF. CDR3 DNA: TGTGCCAGCAGTGGCCTGGGCTCCACAGATACGCAGTATTTT. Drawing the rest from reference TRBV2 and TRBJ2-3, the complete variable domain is EPEVTQTPSHQVTQMGQEVILRCVPISNHLYFYWYRQILGQKVEFLVSFYNNEISEKSEIFDDQFSVERPDGSNFTLKIRSTKLEDSAMYFCASSGLGSTDTQYFGPGTRLTVL.

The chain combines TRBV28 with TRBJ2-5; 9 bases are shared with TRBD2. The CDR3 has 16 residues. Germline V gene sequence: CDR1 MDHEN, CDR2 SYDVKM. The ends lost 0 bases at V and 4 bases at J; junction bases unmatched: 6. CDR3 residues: CASSLWEAGGVETQYF. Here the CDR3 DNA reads TGTGCCAGCAGTTTATGGGAAGCGGGGGGCGTAGAGACCCAGTACTTC. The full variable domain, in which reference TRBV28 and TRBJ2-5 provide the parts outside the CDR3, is DVKVTQSSRYLVKRTGEKVFLECVQDMDHENMFWYRQDPGLGLRLIYFSYDVKMKEKGDIPEGYSVSREKKERFSLILESASTNQTSMYLCASSLWEAGGVETQYFGPGTRLLVL.

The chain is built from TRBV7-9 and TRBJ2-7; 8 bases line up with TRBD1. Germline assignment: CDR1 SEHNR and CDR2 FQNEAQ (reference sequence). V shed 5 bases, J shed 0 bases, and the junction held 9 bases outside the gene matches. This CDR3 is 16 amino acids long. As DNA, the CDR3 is TGTGCCAGCAGCCTGTCACTTGGGACAGGCTCCTACGAGCAGTACTTC. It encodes CASSLSLGTGSYEQYF.

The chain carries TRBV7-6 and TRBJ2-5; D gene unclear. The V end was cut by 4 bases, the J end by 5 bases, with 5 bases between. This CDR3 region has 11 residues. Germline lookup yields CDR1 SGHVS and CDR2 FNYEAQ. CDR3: CASSSGETQYF. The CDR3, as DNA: TGTGCCAGCAGCTCGGGTGAGACCCAGTACTTC.

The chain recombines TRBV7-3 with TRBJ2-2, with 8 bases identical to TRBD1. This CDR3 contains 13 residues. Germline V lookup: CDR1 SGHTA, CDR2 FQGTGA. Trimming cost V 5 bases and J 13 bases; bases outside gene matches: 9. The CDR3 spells CASSPDRDRGLFF. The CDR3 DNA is TGTGCCAGCAGCCCGGACAGGGACCGCGGGCTGTTTTTT.

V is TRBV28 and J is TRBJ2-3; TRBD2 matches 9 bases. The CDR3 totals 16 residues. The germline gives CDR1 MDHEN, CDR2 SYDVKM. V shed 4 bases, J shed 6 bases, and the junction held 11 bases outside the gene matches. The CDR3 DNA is TGTGCCAGCAGTTCCTTTAGCGGGGGAGCCTTGGATACGCAGTATTTT. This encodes CASSSFSGGALDTQYF. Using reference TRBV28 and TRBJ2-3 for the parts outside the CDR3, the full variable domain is DVKVTQSSRYLVKRTGEKVFLECVQDMDHENMFWYRQDPGLGLRLIYFSYDVKMKEKGDIPEGYSVSREKKERFSLILESASTNQTSMYLCASSSFSGGALDTQYFGPGTRLTVL.

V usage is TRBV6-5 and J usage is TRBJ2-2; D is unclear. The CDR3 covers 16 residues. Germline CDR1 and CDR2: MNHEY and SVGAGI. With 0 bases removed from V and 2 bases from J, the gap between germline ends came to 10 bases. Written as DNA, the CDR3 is TGTGCCAGCAGTTACTCTCCGAACACCAACACCGGGGAGCTGTTTTTT. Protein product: CASSYSPNTNTGELFF.

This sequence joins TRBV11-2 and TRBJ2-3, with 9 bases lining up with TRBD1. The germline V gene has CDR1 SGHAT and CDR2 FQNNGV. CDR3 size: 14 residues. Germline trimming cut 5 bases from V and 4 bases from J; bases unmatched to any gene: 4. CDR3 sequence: CASSLTGGSDTQYF. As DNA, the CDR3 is TGTGCCAGCAGCCTGACAGGGGGGTCAGATACGCAGTATTTT.

The CDR3 loop reads CASSSLKEQYF. CDR3 sequence (DNA): TGTGCCAGCAGCTCCCTTAAGGAGCAGTACTTC. The chain uses TRBV5-4 and TRBJ2-7; no clear D. Germline V gives CDR1 SGHNT, CDR2 YYREEE (reference sequence). Trimming removed 3 bases at V and 7 bases at J, with 8 bases between. The CDR3 is 11 residues long.

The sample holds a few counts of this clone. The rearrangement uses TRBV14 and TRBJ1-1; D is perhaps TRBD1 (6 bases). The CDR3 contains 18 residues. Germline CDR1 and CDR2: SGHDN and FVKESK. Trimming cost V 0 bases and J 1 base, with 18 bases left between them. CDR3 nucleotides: TGTGCCAGCAGCCAAGAGACGGGTTTGGGGGGCAGGAACACTGAAGCTTTCTTT. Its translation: CASSQETGLGGRNTEAFF.

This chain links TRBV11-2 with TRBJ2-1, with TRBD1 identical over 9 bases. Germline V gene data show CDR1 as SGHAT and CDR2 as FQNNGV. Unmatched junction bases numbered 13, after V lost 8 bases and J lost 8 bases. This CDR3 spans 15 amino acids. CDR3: CASAFDRGNLDEQFF. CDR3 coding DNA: TGTGCCAGCGCTTTTGACAGGGGGAATTTGGATGAGCAGTTCTTC.

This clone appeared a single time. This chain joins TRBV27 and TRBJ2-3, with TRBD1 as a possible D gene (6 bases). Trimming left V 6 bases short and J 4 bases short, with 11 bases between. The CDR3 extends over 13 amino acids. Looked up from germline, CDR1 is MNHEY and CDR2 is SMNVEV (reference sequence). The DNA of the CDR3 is TGTGCCAGCAGGTTACAGGGCGCAGATACGCAGTATTTT. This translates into CASRLQGADTQYF.

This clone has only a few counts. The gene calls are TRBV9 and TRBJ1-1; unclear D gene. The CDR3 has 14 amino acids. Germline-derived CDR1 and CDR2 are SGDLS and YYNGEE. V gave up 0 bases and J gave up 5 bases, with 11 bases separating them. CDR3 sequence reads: CASSVAPVSTEAFF. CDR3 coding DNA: TGTGCCAGCAGCGTAGCTCCGGTATCGACTGAAGCTTTCTTT. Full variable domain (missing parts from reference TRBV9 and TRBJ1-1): DSGVTQTPKHLITATGQRVTLRCSPRSGDLSVYWYQQSLDQGLQFLIQYYNGEERAKGNILERFSAQQFPDLHSELNLSSLELGDSALYFCASSVAPVSTEAFFGQGTRLTVV.

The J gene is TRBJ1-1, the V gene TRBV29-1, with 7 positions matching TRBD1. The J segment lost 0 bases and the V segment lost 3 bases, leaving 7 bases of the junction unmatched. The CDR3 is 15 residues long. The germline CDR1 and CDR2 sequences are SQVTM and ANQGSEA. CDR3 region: CSVDRDRNMNTEAFF. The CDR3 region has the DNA TGCAGCGTTGATCGGGACAGAAACATGAACACTGAAGCTTTCTTT.

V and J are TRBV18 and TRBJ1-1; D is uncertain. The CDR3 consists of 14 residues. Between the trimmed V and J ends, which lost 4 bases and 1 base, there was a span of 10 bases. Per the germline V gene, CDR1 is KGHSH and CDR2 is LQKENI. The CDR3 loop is CASSLGRANTEAFF. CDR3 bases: TGTGCCAGCTCACTTGGACGGGCGAACACTGAAGCTTTCTTT.

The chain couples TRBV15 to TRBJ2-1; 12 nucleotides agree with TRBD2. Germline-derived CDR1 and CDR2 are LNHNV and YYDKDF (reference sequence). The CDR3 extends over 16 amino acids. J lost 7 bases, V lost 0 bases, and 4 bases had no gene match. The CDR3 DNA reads TGTGCCACCAGCAGAGATCTGACTAGCGGGAGAAATGAGCAGTTCTTC. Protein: CATSRDLTSGRNEQFF.

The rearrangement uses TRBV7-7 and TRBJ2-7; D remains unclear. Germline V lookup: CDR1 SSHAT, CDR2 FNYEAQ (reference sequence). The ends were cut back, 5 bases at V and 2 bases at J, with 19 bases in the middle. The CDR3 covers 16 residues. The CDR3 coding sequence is TGTGCCAGCAGCCCCTTTGGCGGTCCTGCTCCCTACGAGCAGTACTTC. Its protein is CASSPFGGPAPYEQYF.

In DNA, the CDR3 is TGTGCCAGCACGGCCCTTGGACTCAGCGGGAGGGGCGATGAGCAGTTCTTC. This sequence encodes CASTALGLSGRGDEQFF. V and J are TRBV7-8 and TRBJ2-1; 10 nucleotides match TRBD2. This CDR3 contains 17 residues. Germline V CDR1 and CDR2: SGHVS, FQNEAQ. Unmatched junction bases numbered 17, after V lost 7 bases and J lost 8 bases.

CDR3 amino acids: CASSELAGGPGETQYF. CDR3 bases: TGCGCCAGCAGCGAACTAGCGGGAGGGCCCGGTGAGACCCAGTACTTC. The V call is TRBV5-1, the J call TRBJ2-5, with 13 nucleotides matching TRBD2. The CDR3 contains 16 residues. V dropped 4 bases and J dropped 5; count of bases not matched to a gene: 8. In germline, CDR1 is SGHRS, CDR2 YFSETQ.